These 27 T cell receptor beta chains originate from one sample sequenced in a study of T-cell reconstitution after alpha-beta-depleted transplantation in children (dated by TCRdb to about 2016). Receptor libraries were prepared by PCR. TCRdb shows the sequencer as Illumina HiSeq 2500. TCR library preparation used molecular barcoding, with unique molecular identifiers applied to normalize quantification of the TCRbeta repertoire. The public reads were reprocessed in TCRdb via fastp at Q25 and MiXCR, keeping in-frame beta chains. Rows with one shared CDR3 protein collapse into an entry with the most common genes and DNA. The sample records tens of thousands of distinct CDR3 sequences, over 12% of which are singletons. The top ten clonotypes cover 25% to 30% of the sample. Read against the paper, the sample's treatment or condition label means: allogeneic hematopoietic cell transplantation with graft depleted of TCRalphabeta T cells and CD19 B cells.

Specimen: PBMCs, mostly from graft donor cells, collected 180 days after TCRalphabeta/CD19-depleted stem cell transplant. Receptor source: a male patient aged 2 to 9 who had a stem cell transplant for acute lymphoblastic leukemia, so the T cells may come from the graft donor.

The V call is TRBV3-1, the J call TRBJ2-7, with a tentative D call TRBD2 (5 bases). Germline V gives CDR1 LGHDT, CDR2 YNNKEL (reference sequence). This CDR3 is 13 amino acids long. Trimming shortened V by 8 bases and J by 2 bases, and 13 bases separated the two germline ends. CDR3 protein: CASRGLATYEQYF. CDR3 in DNA: TGTGCCAGCCGAGGGCTAGCCACCTACGAGCAGTACTTC.

This chain connects TRBV5-6 to TRBJ2-3; the match to TRBD2 covers 9 bases. The CDR3 extends over 16 amino acids. The junction had 6 bases not matched to a gene; V was cut back by 2 bases and J by 2 bases. The germline gives CDR1 SGHDT, CDR2 YYEEEE. CDR3 in amino acids: CASSFRAGGFTDTQYF. The CDR3 bases are TGTGCCAGCAGCTTCCGAGCGGGGGGATTCACAGATACGCAGTATTTT.

The rearrangement links TRBV5-1 to TRBJ2-7, with D maybe TRBD1 (6 bases). Germline V lookup: CDR1 SGHRS, CDR2 YFSETQ. The CDR3 extends over 14 amino acids. Trimming cost V 1 base and J 2 bases, with 10 bases left between them. In DNA form, the CDR3 reads TGCGCCAGCAGCTTGCAGACAGGTACCTACGAGCAGTACTTC. Its translation: CASSLQTGTYEQYF. The full variable domain, completed using reference TRBV5-1 and TRBJ2-7, is KAGVTQTPRYLIKTRGQQVTLSCSPISGHRSVSWYQQTPGQGLQFLFEYFSETQRNKGNFPGRFSGRQFSNSRSEMNVSTLELGDSALYLCASSLQTGTYEQYFGPGTRLTVT.

The V and J genes are TRBV5-1 and TRBJ2-3; a possible D gene is TRBD2 (6 bases). Trimming removed 4 bases from V and 3 bases from J, with 12 bases in between. This CDR3 has 14 residues. Germline CDR1 is SGHRS and CDR2 is YFSETQ. The CDR3 DNA reads TGCGCCAGCAGCAGGGCGGAGGGGACAGATACGCAGTATTTT. Protein sequence: CASSRAEGTDTQYF.

The chain couples TRBV28 to TRBJ1-2; 7 bases match TRBD1. Germline V gene lookup returns CDR1 MDHEN and CDR2 SYDVKM. The CDR3 length is 13 residues. V trimming: 5 bases; J trimming: 4 bases; junction bases outside the gene matches: 4. The CDR3 region has the DNA TGTGCCAGCAGTCCGTCAGGGGGCTATGGCTACACCTTC. This translates into CASSPSGGYGYTF.

The sample holds a few counts of this clonotype. The chain combines TRBV7-9 with TRBJ2-5, with D perhaps matching TRBD2 (6 bases). Trimming shortened V by 5 bases and J by 0 bases, and 19 bases separated the two germline ends. The CDR3 is made up of 17 amino acids. Germline values: CDR1 SEHNR, CDR2 FQNEAQ (reference sequence). The CDR3 sequence is CASSPGVQRRHQETQYF. Here the CDR3 DNA reads TGTGCCAGCAGCCCGGGAGTTCAAAGGAGGCACCAAGAGACCCAGTACTTC.

This clonotype came up a few times. The CDR3 reads CAIYHRGSEKLFF. The DNA of the CDR3 is TGTGCCATCTACCACAGGGGGTCTGAAAAACTGTTTTTT. The gene calls are TRBV10-3 and TRBJ1-4; 8 positions match TRBD1. The ends lost 8 bases at V and 7 bases at J; junction bases unmatched: 6. Germline CDR1 is ENHRY and CDR2 is SYGVKD. This CDR3 is 13 amino acids long.

This clonotype was detected ten times or more. V and J are TRBV15 and TRBJ2-3, with D perhaps TRBD2 (7 bases). This CDR3 is 14 amino acids long. With 5 bases removed from V and 6 bases from J, the gap between germline ends came to 15 bases. Germline V gene data show CDR1 as LNHNV and CDR2 as YYDKDF (reference sequence). DNA for the CDR3: TGTGCCACCAGCTTGGGGGGGCGCAGGGATACGCAGTATTTT. Translated, it gives CATSLGGRRDTQYF.

This clonotype was seen more than once but under ten times. The rearrangement uses TRBV10-3 and TRBJ2-3; D is perhaps TRBD2 (6 bases). Trimming left V 10 bases short and J 6 bases short, with 17 bases between. CDR3 length equals 13 residues. Germline-derived CDR1 and CDR2 are ENHRY and SYGVKD. In DNA form, the CDR3 reads TGTGCCACCCAGCCGGGGGTAGGGGATACGCAGTATTTT. Translated: CATQPGVGDTQYF.

This clonotype has more than one count but fewer than ten. CDR3 DNA: TGTGCCAGCAGCCCCGGGGCCATTTGGGGTACCCAGTACTTC. As protein: CASSPGAIWGTQYF. The chain has TRBV5-5 and TRBJ2-5; D may be TRBD1 or TRBD2 (5 bases each). CDR3 size: 14 residues. V was trimmed by 4 bases and J by 8 bases, leaving 18 bases between them. Germline CDR1 and CDR2: SGHKS and YYEKEE (reference sequence).

The chain couples TRBV12-3 or TRBV12-4 to TRBJ1-1, with D perhaps TRBD1 (5 bases). Trimming stripped 6 bases from V and 4 bases from J, with 18 bases between. The length of the CDR3 is 15 residues. The CDR3 spells CASSPAAGGTTEAFF. The CDR3 nucleotides read TGTGCCAGCAGCCCCGCAGCGGGGGGGACCACTGAAGCTTTCTTT.

This clonotype was observed a few times. The J gene is TRBJ2-5, the V gene TRBV10-3; D is undetermined. This CDR3 spans 15 amino acids. Per germline, CDR1 ENHRY and CDR2 SYGVKD. Trimming took off 6 bases at V and 7 bases at J, with 21 bases between the two ends. The chain's CDR3 is CAISPTSDGLVTQYF. The DNA for the CDR3 is TGTGCCATCAGCCCAACATCGGACGGGTTGGTGACCCAGTACTTC.

The chain has TRBV28 and TRBJ1-5, with a tentative D call TRBD1 (5 bases). The germline V gene encodes CDR1 MDHEN and CDR2 SYDVKM. The V end lost 8 bases, the J end lost 0 bases, and 11 bases lay between the germline ends. The CDR3 totals 14 residues. The CDR3, as DNA: TGTGCCAGCCCGGGGCAGGATAGCAATCAGCCCCAGCATTTT. Its protein product is CASPGQDSNQPQHF.

This clonotype showed up many times. The genes are TRBV20-1 and TRBJ2-5; the D gene is possibly TRBD2 (6 bases). This CDR3 has 13 amino acids. V lost 5 bases and J 5 bases, leaving 15 bases between the germline ends. Germline CDR1 DFQATT, CDR2 SNEGSKA (reference sequence). CDR3 bases: TGCAGTGCTTGCCTCGGGGGATGGGAGACCCAGTACTTC. Translating gives CSACLGGWETQYF.

The chain links TRBV11-1 to TRBJ2-1, with 8 bases fitting TRBD2. The CDR3 consists of 19 residues. The V gene's germline CDR1 is SGHAT and CDR2 FQDESV (reference sequence). V trimming: 2 bases; J trimming: 4 bases; junction bases outside the gene matches: 16. Written as DNA, the CDR3 is TGTGCCAGCAGCTTAACTAATTCCCCCATACTAGCGGATTACAATGAGCAGTTCTTC. It codes for CASSLTNSPILADYNEQFF.

The chain carries TRBV11-2 and TRBJ2-1; 7 bases map to TRBD1. The J segment lost 7 bases and the V segment lost 3 bases, leaving 3 bases of the junction unmatched. This CDR3 comprises 13 residues. The germline V gene encodes CDR1 SGHAT and CDR2 FQNNGV. The CDR3 nucleotides are TGTGCCAGCAGCTTGACAGGGCGAAATGAGCAGTTCTTC. This translates into CASSLTGRNEQFF.

This clonotype was seen a handful of times. This chain connects TRBV11-2 to TRBJ1-1, with TRBD1 matching over 8 bases. J gave up 4 bases and V 3 bases, and 10 bases lay outside the gene matches. The CDR3 is made up of 16 amino acids. Germline V CDR1 and CDR2: SGHAT, FQNNGV. CDR3 region: CASSFTGGTDSTEAFF. CDR3 nucleotides: TGTGCCAGCAGCTTTACAGGGGGGACTGACTCCACTGAAGCTTTCTTT.

Of note for this clonotype: The junction differs from germline at one of its ends, possibly a read error. The chain links TRBV25-1 to TRBJ2-2; 7 positions agree with TRBD2. There are 11 residues in the CDR3. CDR1 is MGHDK, CDR2 SYGVNS, per germline. CDR3 sequence reads: CASSSPRGVKF. The CDR3, as DNA: TGTGCCAGCAGTTCCCCCCGGGGGGTAAAATTT.

This clonotype was seen a few times. The chain couples TRBV10-3 to TRBJ2-7; D assignment may be TRBD1 or TRBD2 (5 bases each). The ends were cut back, 8 bases at V and 0 bases at J, with 11 bases in the middle. This CDR3 region has 13 residues. Germline values: CDR1 ENHRY, CDR2 SYGVKD. In DNA form, the CDR3 reads TGTGCCATCGGGGGATCAACCTCCTACGAGCAGTACTTC. It yields the protein CAIGGSTSYEQYF.

The gene calls are TRBV5-1 and TRBJ2-5; D ambiguous. There are 12 residues in the CDR3. V was trimmed by 4 bases and J by 5 bases, leaving 9 bases between them. The germline CDR1 and CDR2 sequences are SGHRS and YFSETQ. CDR3 residues: CASSQVEETQYF. DNA of the CDR3: TGCGCCAGCAGCCAGGTCGAGGAGACCCAGTACTTC.

Only a few counts were recorded for this clonotype. The rearrangement links TRBV2 to TRBJ1-1, with 7 nucleotides matching TRBD1. The length of the CDR3 is 13 residues. Per the germline V gene, CDR1 is SNHLY and CDR2 is FYNNEI. Trimming removed 7 bases from V and 7 bases from J; junction bases left unmatched: 9. The CDR3 DNA is TGTGCCAGCATTCCCACAGGGGCGGGTGAAGCTTTCTTT. Translation: CASIPTGAGEAFF.

V gene TRBV6-4 combines with J gene TRBJ2-3, with D maybe TRBD2 (6 bases). The V gene lost 0 bases and the J gene lost 3 bases, with 13 bases spanning the gap. Per germline, CDR1 MRHNA and CDR2 SNTAGT. The CDR3 has 16 residues. The CDR3: CASSDSPARGTDTQYF. CDR3 nucleotides: TGTGCCAGCAGTGACTCCCCCGCACGGGGGACAGATACGCAGTATTTT.

This clonotype has more than one count but fewer than ten. The chain combines TRBV14 with TRBJ1-2, with D tentatively TRBD1 (6 bases). Germline CDR1 reads SGHDN; CDR2 reads FVKESK. The V and J ends lost 1 base and 5 bases respectively, with 8 bases between them. The length of the CDR3 is 13 residues. In DNA form, the CDR3 reads TGTGCCAGCAGCCAAGGAGGGGGGTATGGCTACACCTTC. This encodes CASSQGGGYGYTF.

This clonotype was recorded a few times. V and J are TRBV9 and TRBJ2-1; 9 nucleotides line up with TRBD1. V dropped 4 bases and J dropped 3; count of bases not matched to a gene: 5. From germline, CDR1 is SGDLS and CDR2 YYNGEE. The CDR3 runs 15 residues. This CDR3 reads CASSFGQGFYNEQFF. CDR3 bases: TGTGCCAGCAGCTTCGGACAGGGGTTCTACAATGAGCAGTTCTTC.

The chain recombines TRBV11-2 with TRBJ2-6; D might be TRBD1 or TRBD2, each matching 5 bases. Germline V gene data show CDR1 as SGHAT and CDR2 as FQNNGV. The CDR3 sequence is 17 residues long. V lost 0 bases to trimming and J lost 2 bases, with 11 bases between them. The CDR3 bases are TGTGCCAGCAGCTTAGAGGTGGGGGTAGCTGGGGCCAACGTCCTGACTTTC. This sequence encodes CASSLEVGVAGANVLTF.

This clonotype was counted a few times. The chain uses TRBV2 and TRBJ1-4; D unresolved. The CDR3 has 15 residues. The ends were cut back, 1 base at V and 0 bases at J, with 6 bases in the middle. Germline assignment: CDR1 SNHLY and CDR2 FYNNEI. CDR3 residues: CASSEGLATNEKLFF. DNA of the CDR3: TGTGCCAGCAGTGAAGGTCTGGCAACTAATGAAAAACTGTTTTTT. The complete variable domain, with remaining parts taken from reference TRBV2 and TRBJ1-4, reads EPEVTQTPSHQVTQMGQEVILRCVPISNHLYFYWYRQILGQKVEFLVSFYNNEISEKSEIFDDQFSVERPDGSNFTLKIRSTKLEDSAMYFCASSEGLATNEKLFFGSGTQLSVL.

This clonotype was observed a single time. At one end, the junction sequence differs from germline, possibly due to a read error. The rearrangement uses TRBV20-1 and TRBJ2-3, with TRBD2 matching over 7 bases. This CDR3 is built from 15 residues. Germline CDR1 is DFQATT and CDR2 is SNEGSKA (reference sequence). CDR3: CSARDLSGSTDTEYF. DNA of the CDR3: TGCAGTGCTAGAGATCTTAGCGGGTCCACAGATACGGAGTATTTT.